This TCR beta chain emerged from a study of CD8 T cells in ankylosing spondylitis. CDR1 is WSHSY, CDR2 SAAADI, per germline. The V gene lost 4 bases and the J gene lost 0 bases, with 7 bases spanning the gap. The CDR3 length is 15 residues. Quantitative 5'-RACE with molecular barcodes produced the TCR beta libraries. MiXCR, applied by TCRdb to the 5' RACE reads, yields one record per CDR3 protein. Of more than 150,000 distinct CDR3 sequences in the sample, around 10% were seen once. This clonotype came up many times. Its target is unknown. Notes on the study in general: It was reported that disease-linked clones were significantly enriched in matched ankylosing spondylitis synovial fluid. A motif in TCR beta, a set of eight or nine highly homologous variants, appeared characteristic of ankylosing spondylitis blood.

The chain recombines TRBV10-2 with TRBJ1-6; D unclear. The sample consisted of blood, either unsorted or a sorted T cell fraction (not recorded which). This TCR was recovered from a male donor with ankylosing spondylitis or in good health (not recorded which). In DNA form, the CDR3 reads TGCGCCAGCAGTGCGGAAAGCTCCTATAATTCACCCCTCCACTTT. Translating gives CASSAESSYNSPLHF.